This T cell receptor beta chain was documented in a study of CD4 T cells in relation to SARS-CoV-2 and coronaviruses. Sequenced by immunoSEQ multiplex PCR; TCRdb stores in-frame clones only, minus some. The sample yields 16,000 or so clones, 60% to 80% seen once. From germline, CDR1 is SGHTS and CDR2 YDEGEE. The CDR3 sequence is 11 residues long. Trimming shortened V by 5 bases and J by 7 bases, and 9 bases separated the two germline ends. As regards this clone: The antigen is unknown.

CD4+ T cells from unexposed donors were obtained before the COVID-19 pandemic (2011-2018). The cells were cultured for around ten days before CD4+ T cells were isolated. This clonotype was sampled from a human donor in good health. The sequencing input was CD4+ T cells from PBMCs, cultured in vitro. The rearrangement joins TRBV5-8 to TRBJ2-5; tentatively, D is TRBD2 (6 bases). The CDR3: CASRFGGTQYF. The CDR3 DNA reads TGTGCCAGCAGGTTCGGGGGGACCCAGTACTTC.